The clone carrying this T cell receptor beta chain was counted a single time. The antigen remains undetermined. The CDR3 loop spans 13 amino acids. Germline CDR1 MNHEY, CDR2 SMNVEV (reference sequence). With 4 bases removed from V and 7 bases from J, the gap between germline ends came to 10 bases. These data originate in a study of T cell responses to AZD1222 COVID-19 vaccine. Generated by immunoSEQ multiplex PCR, the TCRdb table keeps only in-frame clones and is missing some. The table lists roughly 150,000 clones, 90% of them singletons, with about 1.6% in the top ten. Overall study findings and caveats: Baseline serostatus was positive in only six AZD1222 recipients. Spike as a whole was targeted by vaccine-associated CD4 TCRs, dominant at 160-218 and 743-854. Sampling that yielded the repertoires occurred only after the peak T cell response.

This sequence joins TRBV27 and TRBJ2-2; D perhaps matches TRBD1 (5 bases). Sample: peripheral blood, taken 28 days after the second AZD1222 dose. This TCR came from an adult who received the AZD1222 COVID-19 vaccine. The CDR3 loop is CASSWQGVGELFF. The CDR3 DNA sequence: TGTGCCAGCAGTTGGCAGGGCGTCGGGGAGCTGTTTTTT.